This passage covers 9 T cell receptor beta chains from one sample sequenced in a study of cytomegalovirus exposure and HLA in healthy donors. PCR used 60 Vbeta primers and 13 Jbeta primers. Profiled with immunoSEQ multiplex PCR; TCRdb holds only in-frame clones, not every one. The sample contains approximately 150,000 clones, around three quarters of which appear only once. Sequencing was carried out using PBMCs. The source is a woman aged 40 to 50 in good health and CMV-seronegative.

This clone has just one count. The genes are TRBV30 and TRBJ2-1, with a possible D match to TRBD1 (6 bases). The V and J ends lost 2 bases and 8 bases respectively, with 13 bases between them. CDR1 and CDR2 from the germline V gene are GTSNPN and SVGIG (reference sequence). CDR3 size: 13 residues. The CDR3 protein is CAWSLRGTDEQFF. CDR3 bases: TGTGCCTGGAGTCTCAGGGGTACCGATGAGCAGTTCTTC.

The V and J genes are TRBV9 and TRBJ2-2; a possible D gene is TRBD2 (5 bases). The CDR3 spans 15 residues. CDR1 is SGDLS, CDR2 YYNGEE, per germline. Trimming cost V 2 bases and J 0 bases, with 8 bases left between them. The CDR3 region has the DNA TGTGCCAGCAGCGTTGTGGGAGCGAACACCGGGGAGCTGTTTTTT. This sequence encodes CASSVVGANTGELFF.

V gene TRBV29-1 combines with J gene TRBJ1-2; TRBD1 agrees at 7 bases. V lost 3 bases, J lost 7 bases, and 5 bases stayed unmatched. The CDR3 has 12 residues. From germline, CDR1 is SQVTM and CDR2 ANQGSEA. CDR3 bases: TGCAGCGTTGATAGGGGGCTCGGTGGCTACACCTTC. Amino acid sequence: CSVDRGLGGYTF.

The chain recombines TRBV7-9 with TRBJ2-7; D gene ambiguous. V shed 5 bases and J shed 2 bases, with 7 bases lying between them. The germline CDR1 and CDR2 sequences are SEHNR and FQNEAQ (reference sequence). The CDR3 consists of 12 residues. This CDR3 reads CASSPRAYEQYF. The CDR3 nucleotides are TGTGCCAGCAGCCCTAGAGCCTACGAGCAGTACTTC.

The J gene is TRBJ2-5, the V gene TRBV11-3, with TRBD2 matching 7 bases. The V gene's germline CDR1 is SGHNT and CDR2 YENEEA. The CDR3 is made up of 15 amino acids. V lost 1 base, J lost 0 bases, and 2 bases stayed unmatched. The CDR3, as DNA: TGTGCCAGCAGCTTAGGGGGACTATACCAAGAGACCCAGTACTTC. Protein: CASSLGGLYQETQYF.

The rearrangement links TRBV7-3 to TRBJ2-3; D not resolved. Germline lookup yields CDR1 SGHTA and CDR2 FQGTGA. The CDR3 consists of 14 residues. Trimming removed 4 bases from V and 2 bases from J, with 10 bases in between. Written as DNA, the CDR3 is TGTGCCAGCAGCTCGTCCTATTACACAGATACGCAGTATTTT. This encodes CASSSSYYTDTQYF.

This clone was detected once. The chain employs TRBV7-9 and TRBJ1-4; tentatively, D is TRBD1 (5 bases). Germline-derived CDR1 and CDR2 are SEHNR and FQNEAQ (reference sequence). Trimming removed 5 bases at V and 0 bases at J, with 10 bases between. The CDR3 consists of 15 residues. As DNA, the CDR3 is TGTGCCAGCAGCCCCGGCAGGGCAACTAATGAAAAACTGTTTTTT. Protein product: CASSPGRATNEKLFF.

The chain links TRBV27 to TRBJ2-1; 8 bases agree with TRBD2. The CDR3 contains 16 residues. V lost 3 bases and J lost 6; bases outside the gene matches: 10. In germline, CDR1 is MNHEY, CDR2 SMNVEV (reference sequence). The chain's CDR3 is CASSFSGLEGLNEQFF. CDR3 sequence (DNA): TGTGCCAGCAGTTTCTCGGGACTAGAGGGCCTCAATGAGCAGTTCTTC.

In this sample, this clone turned up a few times. CDR3 in amino acids: CASSSGTEGKLFF. The CDR3 coding sequence is TGCGCCAGCAGCTCCGGGACAGAGGGAAAACTGTTTTTT. This chain uses TRBV5-1 with TRBJ1-4; 7 positions match TRBD1. CDR1 is SGHRS, CDR2 YFSETQ, per germline. The CDR3 totals 13 residues. V shed 3 bases and J 10 bases; nucleotides not matched to a gene: 6.